This paragraph reports one TCR beta chain. The sample comes from a study of cytomegalovirus exposure and HLA in healthy donors. Germline V CDR1 and CDR2: MNHEY, SMNVEV (reference sequence). Germline trimming cut 2 bases from V and 3 bases from J; bases unmatched to any gene: 4. This CDR3 contains 14 residues. 60 Vbeta and 13 Jbeta primers were used in PCR. Generated by immunoSEQ multiplex PCR, the TCRdb table keeps only in-frame clones and is missing some. The sample lists over 130,000 clones, 70% to 85% seen once, with around 2.4% in the top ten. Source material: PBMCs. V and J are TRBV27 and TRBJ2-7; 7 bases line up with TRBD2. This clonotype was sampled from a male donor in good health and CMV-seronegative. CDR3 in DNA: TGTGCCAGCAGTTTAGGGGGGGTTGGCTACGAGCAGTACTTC. Translated: CASSLGGVGYEQYF.